The clone carrying this T cell receptor beta chain was recorded many times. As an off-target read in a library built for alpha chains, this beta chain has a frequency of little significance. This specimen comes from a study of spatial heterogeneity in lung cancer. Overall study: Combinations of a unique TCR and a UMI were tallied in raw reads, and on average each appeared more than ten times.

Time point reported: sample taken at primary tumor resection. Untreated early-stage non-small cell lung cancer patients, approximately 79 in total, were the donors. TCRdb analysed the 5' RACE reads with MiXCR anew, one entry per CDR3 protein. There are some 16,000 distinct CDR3 sequences in the sample; roughly 3.9% occur only once, and 9.8% lies in the top ten. Deletions cut 5 bases from V and 3 bases from J, with 16 bases between. Germline values: CDR1 MNHEY, CDR2 SMNVEV (reference sequence). The CDR3 sequence is 15 residues long. This specimen consisted of normal lung tissue next to the tumor, obtained at surgery. This chain joins TRBV27 and TRBJ1-2; D is uncertain. The sequence was obtained from a male donor with early-stage non-small cell lung cancer. The CDR3: CASSQGRTGDYGYTF. DNA of the CDR3: TGTGCCAGCAGTCAAGGCCGGACGGGAGACTATGGCTACACCTTC.